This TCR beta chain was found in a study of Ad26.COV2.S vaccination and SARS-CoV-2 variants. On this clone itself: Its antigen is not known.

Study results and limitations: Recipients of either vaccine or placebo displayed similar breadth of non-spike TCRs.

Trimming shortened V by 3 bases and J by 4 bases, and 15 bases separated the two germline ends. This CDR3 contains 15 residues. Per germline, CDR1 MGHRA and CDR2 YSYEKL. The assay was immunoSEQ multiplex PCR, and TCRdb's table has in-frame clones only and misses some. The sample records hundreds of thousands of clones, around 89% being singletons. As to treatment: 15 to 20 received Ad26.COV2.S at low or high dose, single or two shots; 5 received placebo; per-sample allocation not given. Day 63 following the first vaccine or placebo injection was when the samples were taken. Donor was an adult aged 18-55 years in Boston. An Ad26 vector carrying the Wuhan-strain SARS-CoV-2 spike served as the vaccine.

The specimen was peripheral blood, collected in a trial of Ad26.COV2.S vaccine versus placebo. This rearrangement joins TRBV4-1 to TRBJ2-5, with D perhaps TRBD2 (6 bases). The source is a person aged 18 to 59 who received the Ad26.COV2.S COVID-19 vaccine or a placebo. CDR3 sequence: CASSQTGGGRETQYF. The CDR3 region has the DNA TGCGCCAGCAGCCAGACGGGTGGAGGGAGAGAGACCCAGTACTTC.